This T cell receptor (beta chain) was sequenced in a study of T cell changes during pregnancy in multiple sclerosis. TCRdb's copy holds only in-frame clones and misses some; the assay was immunoSEQ multiplex PCR. Here the sample spans about 79,000 clones, approximately 92% being singletons. This CDR3 has 14 residues. CDR1 and CDR2 from the germline V gene are SGHTA and FQGNSA. Trimming stripped 2 bases from V and 6 bases from J, with 13 bases between. The chain links TRBV7-2 to TRBJ1-2; the D gene is possibly TRBD1 (6 bases). Sequencing was performed on peripheral blood, taken in the second trimester of pregnancy. The sequence was obtained from a female donor in good health, enrolled as a control in a pregnancy study. CDR3 nucleotide sequence: TGTGCCAGCAGCTTAATCCAGGGGTTAGATGGCTACACCTTC. Protein sequence: CASSLIQGLDGYTF.